These 32 T cell receptor beta chains share one sample of origin, sequenced in a study of a mutant IDH1 vaccine in newly diagnosed glioma. The time point here: week 5, during vaccination. Every single dose of the vaccine, 300 ug of mutant IDH1 20-mer peptide, came with topical imiquimod. These receptors' antigens are unknown. The method was immunoSEQ multiplex PCR; TCRdb's version includes in-frame clones alone and lacks a portion of them. The sample has about 53,000 clones; less than 85% are singletons. This specimen consisted of PBMCs, obtained from a glioma patient whose treatment included an IDH1 peptide vaccine. Receptors originate from a woman aged 18-29 years with glioma. Some clones in this sample may be carry-over from other donors' samples.

The V gene is TRBV6-1, the J gene TRBJ1-3, with a tentative D call TRBD1 (5 bases). V was clipped by 6 bases and J by 4 bases, with 16 bases between them. The germline V gene has CDR1 MNHNS and CDR2 SASEGT. This CDR3 has 15 amino acids. CDR3 in DNA: TGTGCCAGCAGCGATTGGGGGGGTGGGGGAAACACCATATATTTT. Encoded protein: CASSDWGGGGNTIYF.

Note on this clone: Other DNA sequences in this specimen translate into the identical CDR3. This chain's CDR3 is CASSPGSGNTIYF. DNA for the CDR3: TGTGCCAGCTCACCAGGGTCTGGAAACACCATATATTTT. The rearrangement links TRBV18 to TRBJ1-3; the D is unclear. CDR1 is KGHSH and CDR2 is LQKENI in the germline V gene. The CDR3 has 13 amino acids. Trimming pared 2 bases from V and 1 base from J, leaving 3 bases between. Supplemented by reference TRBV18 and TRBJ1-3, the full variable domain reads NAGVMQNPRHLVRRRGQEARLRCSPMKGHSHVYWYRQLPEEGLKFMVYLQKENIIDESGMPKERFSAEFPKEGPSILRIQQVVRGDSAAYFCASSPGSGNTIYFGEGSWLTVV.

This chain joins TRBV6-5 and TRBJ1-1, with 8 bases matching TRBD1. Germline trimming cut 3 bases from V and 4 bases from J; bases unmatched to any gene: 1. This CDR3 contains 13 residues. CDR1 is MNHEY, CDR2 SVGAGI, per germline. Written as DNA, the CDR3 is TGTGCCAGCAGTTATACAGGGGGCACTGAAGCTTTCTTT. This translates into CASSYTGGTEAFF.

This clone appeared once. The chain couples TRBV19 to TRBJ1-2; D is unresolved. This CDR3 is built from 12 residues. Per germline, CDR1 LNHDA and CDR2 SQIVND (reference sequence). V was pared by 6 bases and J by 5 bases, with 10 bases between. CDR3 nucleotides: TGTGCCAGTAGAAGGGAAGAATATGGCTACACCTTC. Translation gives CASRREEYGYTF.

This clone was picked up one time. Other nucleotide sequences in the sample specify the same CDR3. The chain carries TRBV5-6 and TRBJ2-1; D call uncertain. The CDR3 sequence is 11 residues long. Per the germline V gene, CDR1 is SGHDT and CDR2 is YYEEEE. Trimming pared 3 bases from V and 7 bases from J, leaving 5 bases between. The DNA for the CDR3 is TGTGCCAGCAGCTGGGGAAATGAGCAGTTCTTC. Protein product: CASSWGNEQFF. Complete variable domain (other parts from reference TRBV5-6 and TRBJ2-1): DAGVTQSPTHLIKTRGQQVTLRCSPKSGHDTVSWYQQALGQGPQFIFQYYEEEERQRGNFPDRFSGHQFPNYSSELNVNALLLGDSALYLCASSWGNEQFFGPGTRLTVL.

The chain joins TRBV10-3 to TRBJ1-3; D might be TRBD1 (5 bases). CDR3 size: 14 residues. The V end lost 10 bases, the J end lost 4 bases, and 17 bases lay between the germline ends. Germline values: CDR1 ENHRY, CDR2 SYGVKD. For the CDR3, the DNA is TGTGCCACCAGGGACTATTCATCCGGAAACACCATATATTTT. Its translation: CATRDYSSGNTIYF.

The chain is built from TRBV5-1 and TRBJ2-7, with no clear D. V dropped 1 base and J dropped 2 bases, with 7 bases sitting between them. CDR1 is SGHRS, CDR2 YFSETQ, per germline. This CDR3 region has 13 residues. CDR3 in DNA: TGCGCCAGCAGCTTGCTCGGTACCTACGAGCAGTACTTC. Amino acid sequence: CASSLLGTYEQYF.

This clone was seen a few times. The same CDR3 also results from other DNA sequences found in this sample. The chain has TRBV2 and TRBJ2-7; D uncertain. V gave up 4 bases and J gave up 4 bases, with 2 bases separating them. CDR3 size: 10 residues. The germline V gene has CDR1 SNHLY and CDR2 FYNNEI. This chain's CDR3 is CASSGYEQYF. The CDR3 coding sequence is TGTGCCAGCAGTGGGTACGAGCAGTACTTC. Filled out from reference TRBV2 and TRBJ2-7, the complete variable domain reads EPEVTQTPSHQVTQMGQEVILRCVPISNHLYFYWYRQILGQKVEFLVSFYNNEISEKSEIFDDQFSVERPDGSNFTLKIRSTKLEDSAMYFCASSGYEQYFGPGTRLTVT.

The rearrangement links TRBV27 to TRBJ2-2, with 14 bases matching TRBD2. V was pared by 1 base and J by 3 bases, with 4 bases of the junction left unmatched. This CDR3 has 18 residues. CDR1 and CDR2 (germline): MNHEY, SMNVEV (reference sequence). DNA for the CDR3: TGTGCCAGCAGTTTATTGACTAGCGGGAGGGCCGACACCGGGGAGCTGTTTTTT. Amino acid sequence: CASSLLTSGRADTGELFF.

This chain uses TRBV6-5 with TRBJ1-2, with 8 nucleotides matching TRBD1. There are 14 residues in the CDR3. The junction had 5 bases not matched to a gene; V was cut back by 6 bases and J by 2 bases. Looked up from germline, CDR1 is MNHEY and CDR2 is SVGAGI. CDR3: CASRAPGGNYGYTF. CDR3 DNA sequence: TGTGCCAGCAGGGCCCCAGGGGGCAACTATGGCTACACCTTC.

This clone was counted a single time. The rearrangement uses TRBV5-1 and TRBJ2-7; 8 bases are shared with TRBD1. CDR3 length equals 21 residues. Germline assignment: CDR1 SGHRS and CDR2 YFSETQ. V gave up 4 bases and J gave up 0 bases; unmatched junction bases: 24. CDR3 loop: CASSPRAIVAIQGAGSYEQYF. CDR3 nucleotide sequence: TGCGCCAGCAGCCCCCGGGCCATTGTGGCTATCCAGGGGGCAGGCTCCTACGAGCAGTACTTC.

The chain employs TRBV11-2 and TRBJ1-1; D might be TRBD1 (6 bases). The CDR3 covers 17 residues. CDR1 is SGHAT and CDR2 is FQNNGV in the germline V gene. The V end lost 2 bases, the J end lost 0 bases, and 16 bases lay between the germline ends. CDR3: CASSLNTRGRLNTEAFF. DNA for the CDR3: TGTGCCAGCAGCTTAAATACCAGGGGCCGATTGAACACTGAAGCTTTCTTT.

This chain links TRBV10-1 with TRBJ1-3; weak D call: TRBD1 (5 bases). Trimming removed 2 bases at V and 0 bases at J, with 14 bases between. The CDR3 is 17 residues long. The germline gives CDR1 WNHNN, CDR2 SYGVQD (reference sequence). CDR3 nucleotide sequence: TGCGCCAGCAGTGAGCTCCCCCAGAGGGGCTCTGGAAACACCATATATTTT. It codes for CASSELPQRGSGNTIYF.

The CDR3 sequence is CASSPTRAGRSYEQYF. CDR3 nucleotide sequence: TGTGCCAGCTCCCCCACCCGGGCTGGGCGTTCCTACGAGCAGTACTTC. The chain has TRBV18 and TRBJ2-7; no reliable D call. V dropped 6 bases and J dropped 1 base, with 19 bases sitting between them. The CDR3 extends over 16 amino acids. Germline V gene lookup returns CDR1 KGHSH and CDR2 LQKENI.

The J gene is TRBJ2-5, the V gene TRBV28; D is tentatively TRBD1 or TRBD2 (5 bases each). CDR1 and CDR2 (germline): MDHEN, SYDVKM. With 6 bases removed from V and 3 bases from J, the gap between germline ends came to 11 bases. CDR3 size: 13 residues. CDR3 loop: CASRGVVEETQYF. CDR3 DNA sequence: TGTGCCAGCAGGGGGGTGGTTGAAGAGACCCAGTACTTC.

The chain uses TRBV10-3 and TRBJ2-3; D might be TRBD2 (6 bases). V gave up 1 base and J gave up 6 bases, with 11 bases separating them. CDR3 length: 14 residues. The germline gives CDR1 ENHRY, CDR2 SYGVKD. CDR3 sequence: CAISEFLRGDTQYF. CDR3 DNA sequence: TGTGCCATCAGTGAGTTCCTCCGGGGGGATACGCAGTATTTT.

V is TRBV30 and J is TRBJ2-2; perhaps D is TRBD1 or TRBD2 (5 bases each). CDR3 length: 14 amino acids. V was cut by 5 bases and J by 4 bases, with 14 bases left in between. Germline CDR1 is GTSNPN and CDR2 is SVGIG (reference sequence). As DNA, the CDR3 is TGTGCCTGGGGTCGGGACCCGGCCACCGGGGAGCTGTTTTTT. Protein sequence: CAWGRDPATGELFF.

This chain's CDR3 is CARRQGTTGELFF. CDR3 in DNA: TGTGCCAGAAGACAGGGAACGACCGGGGAGCTGTTTTTT. The chain has TRBV2 and TRBJ2-2, with 7 bases fitting TRBD1. CDR3 length: 13 residues. CDR1 is SNHLY, CDR2 FYNNEI, per germline. The trim removed 9 bases at V and 5 bases at J, leaving 6 bases unmatched.

The sample holds a few counts of this clone. The rearrangement uses TRBV12-5 and TRBJ1-3; perhaps TRBD1 as D (6 bases). The V gene lost 5 bases and the J gene lost 2 bases, with 16 bases spanning the gap. Germline V gene sequence: CDR1 LGHNT, CDR2 FRNRAP. The CDR3 sequence is 16 residues long. CDR3: CASGRLQTGTGNTIYF. Written as DNA, the CDR3 is TGTGCTAGTGGTCGTCTCCAAACAGGGACTGGAAACACCATATATTTT.

This clone came up a few times. CDR3 amino acids: CASVPWTGVGLTPTGELFF. For the CDR3, the DNA is TGTGCTAGTGTCCCCTGGACAGGGGTTGGACTAACCCCTACCGGGGAGCTGTTTTTT. This sequence joins TRBV12-5 and TRBJ2-2; TRBD1 matches at 9 bases. Trimming at V came to 7 bases and at J to 5 bases, leaving 20 bases not matched to a gene. CDR1 and CDR2 from the germline V gene are LGHNT and FRNRAP. The CDR3 is made up of 19 amino acids. Complete variable domain (other parts from reference TRBV12-5 and TRBJ2-2): DARVTQTPRHKVTEMGQEVTMRCQPILGHNTVFWYRQTMMQGLELLAYFRNRAPLDDSGMPKDRFSAEMPDATLATLKIQPSEPRDSAVYFCASVPWTGVGLTPTGELFFGEGSRLTVL.

The chain combines TRBV29-1 with TRBJ2-5; 8 nucleotides agree with TRBD2. J lost 2 bases, V lost 7 bases, and 3 bases had no gene match. This CDR3 comprises 12 residues. CDR1 is SQVTM and CDR2 is ANQGSEA in the germline V gene. CDR3 protein: CSGGLDQETQYF. The CDR3, as DNA: TGCAGCGGGGGACTAGATCAAGAGACCCAGTACTTC.

The CDR3 DNA reads as TGTGCCAGCAGTCAATCGCGGGAGGGCCAGGAGACCCAGTACTTC. Translation gives CASSQSREGQETQYF. The J gene is TRBJ2-5, the V gene TRBV2; 9 nucleotides line up with TRBD2. There are 15 residues in the CDR3. Germline V gives CDR1 SNHLY, CDR2 FYNNEI. V gave up 5 bases and J gave up 5 bases; unmatched junction bases: 9. The whole variable domain, remainder taken from reference TRBV2 and TRBJ2-5, is EPEVTQTPSHQVTQMGQEVILRCVPISNHLYFYWYRQILGQKVEFLVSFYNNEISEKSEIFDDQFSVERPDGSNFTLKIRSTKLEDSAMYFCASSQSREGQETQYFGPGTRLLVL.

The V and J genes are TRBV2 and TRBJ2-7; 8 bases are a match to TRBD2. CDR3 size: 11 residues. CDR1 is SNHLY, CDR2 FYNNEI, per germline. Trimming cost V 11 bases and J 0 bases; bases outside gene matches: 0. As DNA, the CDR3 is TGTGCCCGGGAGGGCTCCTACGAGCAGTACTTC. It specifies CAREGSYEQYF.

This chain uses TRBV19 with TRBJ2-7; tentatively, D is TRBD2 (5 bases). V dropped 6 bases and J dropped 7 bases, with 19 bases sitting between them. The germline V gene has CDR1 LNHDA and CDR2 SQIVND (reference sequence). The CDR3 totals 14 residues. This CDR3 is CASRFRDSLREQYF. The CDR3 DNA sequence: TGTGCCAGTAGGTTCCGGGATTCCCTCAGGGAGCAGTACTTC.

A remark on this clone: Within the sample, other DNA sequences also encode this same CDR3. The gene calls are TRBV25-1 and TRBJ1-3; D gene ambiguous. The CDR3 is made up of 14 amino acids. Trimming took off 1 base at V and 4 bases at J, with 8 bases between the two ends. Germline CDR1 and CDR2: MGHDK and SYGVNS. CDR3 residues: CASSESNRGNTIYF. CDR3 coding DNA: TGTGCCAGCAGTGAATCGAACAGAGGAAACACCATATATTTT.

The chain links TRBV11-2 to TRBJ1-1, with D unresolved. This CDR3 is 12 amino acids long. The V and J ends lost 6 bases and 4 bases respectively, with 9 bases between them. The germline V gene has CDR1 SGHAT and CDR2 FQNNGV. CDR3 region: CASRLGGTEAFF. CDR3 bases: TGTGCCAGCAGGCTCGGAGGCACTGAAGCTTTCTTT.

The DNA for the CDR3 is TGTGCCAGCAGCTCAGACACAGCGGCCACTGAAGCTTTCTTT. This translates into CASSSDTAATEAFF. The V gene is TRBV11-1, the J gene TRBJ1-1; D is ambiguous. Germline V gene data show CDR1 as SGHAT and CDR2 as FQDESV (reference sequence). This CDR3 comprises 14 residues. V was cut by 4 bases and J by 4 bases, with 13 bases left in between.

The chain couples TRBV2 to TRBJ1-2; 7 bases fit TRBD1. Germline V gene lookup returns CDR1 SNHLY and CDR2 FYNNEI. The CDR3 contains 15 residues. The junction had 12 bases not matched to a gene; V was cut back by 7 bases and J by 4 bases. Here the CDR3 DNA reads TGTGCCAGCATGAGAGGGGGCGGAAGCTTCTATGGCTACACCTTC. This translates into CASMRGGGSFYGYTF.

This clone was found a few times. The chain recombines TRBV4-1 with TRBJ1-1; D gene unclear. Germline CDR1 reads MGHRA; CDR2 reads YSYEKL. The CDR3 is 14 amino acids. V was pared by 4 bases and J by 4 bases, with 13 bases between. The CDR3 protein is CASSPPLTGTEAFF. CDR3 sequence (DNA): TGCGCCAGCAGCCCGCCGTTGACGGGCACTGAAGCTTTCTTT.

The rearrangement joins TRBV27 to TRBJ1-2, with D hard to call. The CDR3 sequence is 13 residues long. Germline values: CDR1 MNHEY, CDR2 SMNVEV (reference sequence). Trimming shortened V by 2 bases and J by 8 bases, and 12 bases separated the two germline ends. The CDR3 region has the DNA TGTGCCAGCAGTTTAGGCCCGATGAGAGGCTACACCTTC. It encodes CASSLGPMRGYTF.

This chain joins TRBV4-2 and TRBJ1-2, with D possibly TRBD1 on 5 matching bases. The V and J ends lost 1 base and 6 bases respectively, with 12 bases between them. Germline loops: CDR1 LGHNA, CDR2 YNFKEQ. The CDR3 runs to 14 residues. The DNA of the CDR3 is TGTGCCAGCAGCCAAGGGCAGGGTCAGCATGGCTACACCTTC. Amino acid sequence: CASSQGQGQHGYTF.

This clone showed up just a few times. The chain couples TRBV13 to TRBJ2-7; 7 bases map to TRBD1. The CDR3 is 16 residues long. V shed 4 bases and J 2 bases; nucleotides not matched to a gene: 11. Germline loops: CDR1 PRHDT, CDR2 FYEKMQ (reference sequence). CDR3 DNA: TGTGCCAGCAGCTACACCTTTGGGACAGAGACCTACGAGCAGTACTTC. Its translation is CASSYTFGTETYEQYF. Full variable domain (rest looked up from reference TRBV13 and TRBJ2-7): AAGVIQSPRHLIKEKRETATLKCYPIPRHDTVYWYQQGPGQDPQFLISFYEKMQSDKGSIPDRFSAQQFSDYHSELNMSSLELGDSALYFCASSYTFGTETYEQYFGPGTRLTVT.